These T cell receptor beta chains were read from a single sample in a study of T cells in Graves' hyperthyroidism and ophthalmopathy. Using its own MiXCR run on the multiplex PCR reads, TCRdb lists one record per CDR3 protein. This sample has around 390,000 distinct CDR3 sequences, with roughly 15% found just once. Source material: blood. These receptors originate from a woman in her 30s with Graves' ophthalmopathy. CDR3s include the opening cysteine and the closing phenylalanine or tryptophan. The order of the fields is V gene, CDR3 length, J gene, CDR3 protein.

V: TRBV2
length: 12
J: TRBJ1-4
CDR3: CASSQGEEKLFF

V: TRBV9
length: 14
J: TRBJ2-7
CDR3: CASRNGQAIYEQYF

V: TRBV29-1
length: 12
J: TRBJ2-7
CDR3: CSVEGEGYEQYF

V: TRBV13
length: 15
J: TRBJ2-7
CDR3: CASSVAGTGLNEQYF

V: TRBV4-1
length: 16
J: TRBJ2-5
CDR3: CASSQEVSGRQETQYF

V: TRBV29-1
length: 14
J: TRBJ1-5
CDR3: CSVLEQGTDQPQHF

V: TRBV3-1
length: 17
J: TRBJ2-2
CDR3: CASSQDIRRLQTGELFF

V: TRBV19
length: 18
J: TRBJ2-7
CDR3: CASSMRTSGGSISYEQYF

V: TRBV20-1
length: 13
J: TRBJ2-5
CDR3: CSAGDFQQETQYF

V: TRBV20-1
length: 13
J: TRBJ2-3
CDR3: CSATQGVADTQYF

V: TRBV5-6
length: 17
J: TRBJ1-5
CDR3: CASSAHQGGDGNQPQHF

V: TRBV5-1
length: 17
J: TRBJ2-3
CDR3: CASSVEGAGGHMNTQYF

V: TRBV3-1
length: 13
J: TRBJ1-1
CDR3: CASSQSSDTAAFF

V: TRBV5-1
length: 11
J: TRBJ1-3
CDR3: CASKSGNTIYF

V: TRBV28
length: 14
J: TRBJ1-2
CDR3: CASSLRQVNYGYTF

V: TRBV9
length: 17
J: TRBJ1-1
CDR3: CASSVDPGQGLRTEAFF

V: TRBV12-3/TRBV12-4
length: 14
J: TRBJ2-7
CDR3: CASRDDRGTYEQYF

V: TRBV19
length: 12
J: TRBJ1-1
CDR3: CASTKGDGEAFF

V: TRBV6-1
length: 14
J: TRBJ2-2
CDR3: CASGAGGYTGELFF

V: TRBV7-9
length: 15
J: TRBJ1-2
CDR3: CASHLVGGIRRGYTF

V: TRBV7-3
length: 15
J: TRBJ2-1
CDR3: CASSSGGLSYNEQFF

V: TRBV12-3/TRBV12-4
length: 20
J: TRBJ2-1
CDR3: CASRPGQGAPWTLNYNEQFF

V: TRBV20-1
length: 12
J: TRBJ2-1
CDR3: CSAGEGPGEQFF

V: TRBV27
length: 15
J: TRBJ1-2
CDR3: CASSLRGRGIYGYTF

V: TRBV5-1
length: 14
J: TRBJ2-3
CDR3: CASSLGAPQDTQYF

V: TRBV29-1
length: 14
J: TRBJ1-1
CDR3: CSGSSGTGHTEAFF

V: TRBV30
length: 15
J: TRBJ1-3
CDR3: CAWSVNRGPGNTIYF

V: TRBV6-8
length: 15
J: TRBJ2-1
CDR3: CASTDWCPLGFEQFF

V: TRBV24-1
length: 15
J: TRBJ2-7
CDR3: CATSDSARGGYEQYF

V: TRBV11-2
length: 12
J: TRBJ2-1
CDR3: CASRVQGIGQFF

V: TRBV20-1
length: 12
J: TRBJ2-3
CDR3: CSASGHQDTQYF

V: TRBV20-1
length: 19
J: TRBJ2-3
CDR3: CSARPTYIDKADETDTQYF

V: TRBV2
length: 18
J: TRBJ1-1
CDR3: CASSEALGARGIYTEAFF

V: TRBV7-9
length: 14
J: TRBJ1-2
CDR3: CASSRTDVAFGYTF

V: TRBV7-2
length: 13
J: TRBJ2-3
CDR3: CASSYEDRDTQYF

V: TRBV11-2
length: 15
J: TRBJ1-1
CDR3: CASSRGQSMNTEAFF

V: TRBV6-5
length: 16
J: TRBJ2-2
CDR3: CASSYKGQGTAGELFF

V: TRBV2
length: 14
J: TRBJ2-3
CDR3: CASKSSGGANTQYF

V: TRBV6-1
length: 14
J: TRBJ2-1
CDR3: CASSREGSYNEQFF

V: TRBV20-1
length: 15
J: TRBJ2-5
CDR3: CSAVKPGRTGETQYF

V: TRBV3-1
length: 14
J: TRBJ1-5
CDR3: CASSQDLDEQPQHF

V: TRBV3-1
length: 13
J: TRBJ2-7
CDR3: CASSRAGPYEQYF

V: TRBV20-1
length: 13
J: TRBJ1-6
CDR3: CSAEGHDNSPLHF

V: TRBV25-1
length: 14
J: TRBJ2-3
CDR3: CASSEFLFTDTQYF

V: TRBV6-1
length: 15
J: TRBJ1-3
CDR3: CASSELAVGGYTIYF

V: TRBV12-3/TRBV12-4
length: 14
J: TRBJ2-3
CDR3: CASSRLRPPDTQYF

V: TRBV28
length: 17
J: TRBJ2-7
CDR3: CASTRDRGRSETYEQYF

V: TRBV2
length: 13
J: TRBJ2-2
CDR3: CASRASFTGELFF

V: TRBV18
length: 17
J: TRBJ1-2
CDR3: CASSRTPRQGTNYGYTF

V: TRBV11-1
length: 14
J: TRBJ2-3
CDR3: CASDAGAGTDTQYF

V: TRBV27
length: 14
J: TRBJ1-1
CDR3: CASSLSEANTEAFF

V: TRBV28
length: 15
J: TRBJ1-2
CDR3: CASSSAGDRVYGYTF